A single sample is the source of the 11 T cell receptor beta chains below, sequenced in a study of CD8+CD57+ T cells in acquired aplastic anemia. The sequenced patients had an expansion of CD8+CD57+ cells seen by flow cytometry. Genomic DNA acted as the template from which TCR beta VDJ combination and CDR3 sequence profiling were carried out. TCRdb used MiXCR to reprocess the reads, holding one entry per CDR3 protein. The sample lists around 180,000 distinct CDR3 sequences, nearly 50% occurring once. The sequenced sample consisted of sorted CD4+, CD8+, or CD8+CD57+ T cells (not recorded which) from PBMCs. These receptors were taken from a human donor with aplastic anemia.

The chain has TRBV11-2 and TRBJ1-1, with no clear D. The CDR3 is 13 amino acids. Trimming stripped 4 bases from V and 5 bases from J, with 11 bases between. The germline V gene encodes CDR1 SGHAT and CDR2 FQNNGV. The CDR3, as DNA: TGTGCCAGCAGCTCCCCTCCCAATACTGAAGCTTTCTTT. Translated: CASSSPPNTEAFF.

This chain connects TRBV15 to TRBJ1-1; no clear D. The V end was cut by 5 bases, the J end by 0 bases, with 7 bases between. This CDR3 is 13 amino acids long. Germline-derived CDR1 and CDR2 are LNHNV and YYDKDF (reference sequence). CDR3 bases: TGTGCCACCAGCCGAATCTTGAACACTGAAGCTTTCTTT. Translating gives CATSRILNTEAFF.

The chain couples TRBV24-1 to TRBJ2-1, with 12 bases matching TRBD2. V trimming: 3 bases; J trimming: 4 bases; junction bases outside the gene matches: 3. Germline-derived CDR1 and CDR2 are KGHDR and SFDVKD. The CDR3 has 16 amino acids. The CDR3 loop is CATSDATSGSYNEQFF. DNA for the CDR3: TGTGCCACCAGTGATGCGACTAGCGGGAGTTACAATGAGCAGTTCTTC.

This rearrangement joins TRBV20-1 to TRBJ2-3; D gene ambiguous. Per germline, CDR1 DFQATT and CDR2 SNEGSKA (reference sequence). The germline V and J ends were trimmed by 4 bases and 2 bases, with 16 bases remaining between them. The CDR3 is made up of 15 amino acids. CDR3 nucleotides: TGCAGTGCTACGCCCGGCTCCAGCAACACAGATACGCAGTATTTT. This sequence encodes CSATPGSSNTDTQYF.

This clonotype was recorded many times. The chain has TRBV24-1 and TRBJ2-2; 9 bases are a match to TRBD1. The CDR3 totals 18 residues. Germline V gene sequence: CDR1 KGHDR, CDR2 SFDVKD. Trimming at V came to 3 bases and at J to 1 base, leaving 8 bases not matched to a gene. The CDR3 DNA is TGTGCCACCAGTGATCCCGAGGGACAGGGAATGAACACCGGGGAGCTGTTTTTT. The encoded protein is CATSDPEGQGMNTGELFF.

This clonotype has more than one count but fewer than ten. V gene TRBV24-1 combines with J gene TRBJ2-2; D is perhaps TRBD1 (6 bases). Germline assignment: CDR1 KGHDR and CDR2 SFDVKD. The CDR3 loop spans 14 amino acids. Trimming shortened V by 1 base and J by 5 bases, and 7 bases separated the two germline ends. The CDR3 DNA follows: TGTGCCACCAGTGATTTAGGGGGTACCGGGGAGCTGTTTTTT. Amino acid sequence: CATSDLGGTGELFF.

The chain links TRBV9 to TRBJ2-7; a possible D gene is TRBD1 (5 bases). V lost 3 bases and J 7 bases, leaving 11 bases between the germline ends. Looked up from germline, CDR1 is SGDLS and CDR2 is YYNGEE. The CDR3 covers 12 residues. The CDR3 region has the DNA TGTGCCAGCAGCGGTCTTAGGGGAGAGCAGTACTTC. It codes for CASSGLRGEQYF.

V and J are TRBV9 and TRBJ2-5; the D is unclear. CDR1 and CDR2 from the germline V gene are SGDLS and YYNGEE. CDR3 length: 14 amino acids. With 3 bases removed from V and 0 bases from J, the gap between germline ends came to 9 bases. In DNA form, the CDR3 reads TGTGCCAGCAGCGGATCGTCGTACCAAGAGACCCAGTACTTC. It specifies CASSGSSYQETQYF.

The rearrangement uses TRBV20-1 and TRBJ1-1; D unclear. The CDR3 is 12 residues long. The ends were cut back, 3 bases at V and 6 bases at J, with 11 bases in the middle. Germline-derived CDR1 and CDR2 are DFQATT and SNEGSKA (reference sequence). The chain's CDR3 is CSARSPGAEAFF. The CDR3 nucleotides read TGCAGTGCTAGGAGCCCAGGCGCTGAAGCTTTCTTT.

This clonotype was counted a single time. The V gene is TRBV7-8, the J gene TRBJ2-2, with D possibly being TRBD2 (6 bases). Germline loops: CDR1 SGHVS, CDR2 FQNEAQ. The V gene lost 2 bases and the J gene lost 4 bases, with 11 bases spanning the gap. The CDR3 runs 15 residues. The CDR3 DNA is TGTGCCAGCAGCTTAATCGGGAGACCCACCGGGGAGCTGTTTTTT. It translates to CASSLIGRPTGELFF.

V usage is TRBV9 and J usage is TRBJ2-1; D call uncertain. The CDR3 extends over 15 amino acids. The V gene's germline CDR1 is SGDLS and CDR2 YYNGEE. The ends were cut back, 1 base at V and 5 bases at J, with 13 bases in the middle. Here the CDR3 DNA reads TGTGCCAGCAGCGTATTCGAGACAAACGACAATGAGCAGTTCTTC. This translates into CASSVFETNDNEQFF.